Listed below are T cell receptor beta chains from one sample, sequenced in a study of blood T cell repertoires in COVID-19. Assay: immunoSEQ multiplex PCR; the TCRdb copy retains only in-frame clones and omits some. This sample has 150,000 or so clones; approximately 83% occur once, and the top ten carry approximately 10%. Sequencing was performed on PBMCs or T cells enriched from blood (not recorded which). These receptors all stem from a man aged 45-65 years who had recovered from COVID-19. CDR3s include the opening cysteine and the closing phenylalanine or tryptophan. D genes are given only for firm matches. Not all rows give a size; the values are once, few, many and, for expanded clones, a class.

size,J,D,V,CDR3,DNA
-,TRBJ2-4,TRBD2,TRBV28,CASISAGGPRNIQYF,TGTGCCAGCATTTCAGCGGGGGGGCCTCGAAACATTCAGTACTTC
-,TRBJ2-5,TRBD2,TRBV6-1,CASSEFPSGKGTQYF,TGTGCCAGCAGTGAATTTCCTAGCGGTAAAGGGACCCAGTACTTC
-,TRBJ1-1,-,TRBV30,CAYNREGGNTEAFF,TGTGCCTATAACAGGGAAGGTGGGAACACTGAAGCTTTCTTT
-,TRBJ1-2,-,TRBV6-5,CASRDIGGYTF,TGTGCCAGCAGAGATATCGGTGGCTACACCTTC
-,TRBJ2-7,TRBD1,TRBV3-1/TRBV3-2,CASSQRDRGHEQYF,TGTGCCAGCAGCCAGAGGGACAGGGGCCACGAGCAGTACTTC
few,TRBJ1-1,-,TRBV11-3,CASSRSTGNTEAFF,TGTGCCAGCAGCCGTTCGACAGGTAACACTGAAGCTTTCTTT
-,TRBJ1-1,-,TRBV3-1/TRBV3-2,CASSQGRDTEAFF,TGTGCCAGCAGCCAAGGGAGGGACACTGAAGCTTTCTTT
once,TRBJ2-1,-,TRBV6-5,CASSSPGRKEFF,TGTGCCAGCAGTTCCCCAGGCCGGAAGGAGTTCTTC
once,TRBJ2-2,TRBD1,TRBV9,CASSAGTGATGELFF,TGTGCCAGCAGCGCCGGGACAGGGGCCACCGGGGAGCTGTTTTTT
-,TRBJ2-2,-,TRBV27,CASSLQLVNTGELFF,TGTGCCAGCAGCTTACAACTAGTTAACACCGGGGAGCTGTTTTTT
few,TRBJ1-1,TRBD1,TRBV7-2,CASSLGGQGVYTEAFF,TGTGCCAGCAGCTTAGGGGGTCAGGGGGTATACACTGAAGCTTTCTTT
-,TRBJ1-4,TRBD1,TRBV7-6,CASSPGRDRDEKLFF,TGTGCCAGCAGCCCCGGACGGGACAGGGACGAAAAACTGTTTTTT
-,TRBJ1-2,-,TRBV7-9,CASSLVAEYGYTF,TGTGCCAGCAGCTTAGTGGCGGAGTATGGCTACACCTTC
-,TRBJ2-7,TRBD2,TRBV5-1,CASSLDPGAGGSSYEQYF,TGCGCCAGCAGCTTGGATCCGGGGGCGGGAGGGAGCTCCTACGAGCAGTACTTC
-,TRBJ1-2,-,TRBV7-9,CASSLTLGADGYTF,TGTGCCAGCAGCCTAACGCTAGGGGCTGATGGCTACACCTTC
-,TRBJ2-3,-,TRBV12-5,CASEGGVTDTQYF,TGTGCTAGTGAAGGAGGTGTCACAGATACGCAGTATTTT
-,TRBJ1-1,TRBD1,TRBV18,CASSPDRGLNTEAFF,TGTGCCAGCTCACCAGACAGGGGGTTGAACACTGAAGCTTTCTTT
few,TRBJ2-7,TRBD1,TRBV14,CASSQDQGGLGSYEQYF,TGTGCCAGCAGCCAAGATCAAGGGGGCTTAGGCTCCTACGAGCAGTACTTC
-,TRBJ1-4,-,TRBV27,CASRSRDEKLFF,TGTGCCAGCAGGAGCAGGGATGAAAAACTGTTTTTT
-,TRBJ2-1,TRBD2,TRBV5-6,CASSTGGAGNEQFF,TGTGCCAGCAGCACCGGGGGGGCAGGCAATGAGCAGTTCTTC
-,TRBJ2-7,TRBD1,TRBV18,CASSIGQGAYEQYF,TGTGCCAGCTCCATTGGGCAGGGGGCCTACGAGCAGTACTTC
-,TRBJ1-6,-,TRBV27,CASSLVVDSNSPLHF,TGTGCCAGCAGTTTGGTAGTCGACAGTAATTCACCCCTCCACTTT
-,TRBJ2-7,-,TRBV12-3/TRBV12-4,CASSGDSYEQYF,TGTGCCAGCAGTGGTGACAGCTACGAGCAGTACTTC
-,TRBJ1-1,-,TRBV28,CASSLIIRDNEAFF,TGTGCCAGCAGCCTTATTATCCGGGACAATGAAGCTTTCTTT
-,TRBJ1-6,-,TRBV3-1/TRBV3-2,CASSQTRPGLFSPRSPLHF,TGTGCCAGCAGCCAGACCAGGCCAGGACTGTTTTCCCCACGTTCACCCCTCCACTTT
-,TRBJ2-1,TRBD1,TRBV3-1/TRBV3-2,CASSPRRTGQGWNEQFF,TGTGCCAGCAGCCCCCGGAGGACGGGACAGGGCTGGAATGAGCAGTTCTTC
many,TRBJ1-2,-,TRBV28,CASSPYAGTTNYGYTF,TGTGCCAGCAGTCCCTACGCCGGGACAACTAACTATGGCTACACCTTC
-,TRBJ1-4,-,TRBV5-4,CASSPGGVGEKLFF,TGTGCCAGCAGCCCCGGGGGGGTTGGTGAAAAACTGTTTTTT
-,TRBJ2-1,-,TRBV11-3,CASSLERGGLDLFF,TGTGCCAGCAGCTTAGAGAGGGGGGGATTGGATCTGTTCTTC
-,TRBJ1-2,TRBD1,TRBV7-2,CASSSPTGVYGYTF,TGTGCCAGCAGCTCCCCCACAGGGGTCTATGGCTACACCTTC
-,TRBJ1-1,-,TRBV5-1,CASSLATVNTEAFF,TGCGCCAGCAGCTTGGCCACGGTGAACACTGAAGCTTTCTTT